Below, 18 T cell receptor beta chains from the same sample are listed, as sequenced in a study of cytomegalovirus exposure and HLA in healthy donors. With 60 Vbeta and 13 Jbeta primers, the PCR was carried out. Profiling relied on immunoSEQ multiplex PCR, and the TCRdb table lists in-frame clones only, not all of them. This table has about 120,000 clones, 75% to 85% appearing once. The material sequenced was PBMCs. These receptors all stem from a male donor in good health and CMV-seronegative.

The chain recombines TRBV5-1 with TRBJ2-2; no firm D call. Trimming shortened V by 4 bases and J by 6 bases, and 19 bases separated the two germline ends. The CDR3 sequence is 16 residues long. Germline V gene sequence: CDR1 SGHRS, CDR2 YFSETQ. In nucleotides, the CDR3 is TGCGCCAGCAGCCTCCTTCGTCAGGTTATGTCCGGGGAGCTGTTTTTT. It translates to CASSLLRQVMSGELFF.

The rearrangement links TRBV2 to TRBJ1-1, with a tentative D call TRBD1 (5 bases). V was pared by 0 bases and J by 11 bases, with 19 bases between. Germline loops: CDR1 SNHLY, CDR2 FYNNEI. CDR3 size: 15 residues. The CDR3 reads CASSEALLSIRGAFF. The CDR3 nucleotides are TGTGCCAGCAGTGAAGCGCTTCTCTCGATTAGGGGCGCTTTCTTT.

Here the CDR3 DNA reads TGCAGCGTGAGGGAGGCGACTAGCGGGAGGACCTACGAGCAGTACTTC. Protein sequence: CSVREATSGRTYEQYF. The chain employs TRBV29-1 and TRBJ2-7, with 13 bases fitting TRBD2. CDR3 length: 16 residues. V was pared by 6 bases and J by 2 bases, with 10 bases of the junction left unmatched. Germline CDR1 and CDR2: SQVTM and ANQGSEA.

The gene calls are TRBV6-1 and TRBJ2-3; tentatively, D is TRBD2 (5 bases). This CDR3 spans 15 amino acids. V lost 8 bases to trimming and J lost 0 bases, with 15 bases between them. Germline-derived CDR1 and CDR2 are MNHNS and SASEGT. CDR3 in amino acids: CASLQVAYSTDTQYF. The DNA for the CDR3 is TGTGCCAGCTTACAAGTAGCGTATAGCACAGATACGCAGTATTTT.

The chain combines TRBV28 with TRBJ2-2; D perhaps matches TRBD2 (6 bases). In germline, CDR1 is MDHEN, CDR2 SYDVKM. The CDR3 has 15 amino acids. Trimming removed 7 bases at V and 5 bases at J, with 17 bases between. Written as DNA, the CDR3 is TGTGCCAGCACCTCCCCCGGGGGAGGTACCGGGGAGCTGTTTTTT. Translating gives CASTSPGGGTGELFF.

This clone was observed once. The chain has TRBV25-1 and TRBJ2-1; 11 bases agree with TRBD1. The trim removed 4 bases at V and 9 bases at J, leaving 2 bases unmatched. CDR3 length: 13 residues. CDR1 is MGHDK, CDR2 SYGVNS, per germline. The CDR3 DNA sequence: TGTGCCAGCAGTGGGACAGGGGGCGGTGAGCAGTTCTTC. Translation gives CASSGTGGGEQFF.

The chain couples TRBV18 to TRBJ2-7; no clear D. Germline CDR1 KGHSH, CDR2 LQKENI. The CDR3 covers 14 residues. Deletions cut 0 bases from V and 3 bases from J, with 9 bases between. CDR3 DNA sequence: TGTGCCAGCTCACCACCCGAGTCCATCTACGAGCAGTACTTC. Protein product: CASSPPESIYEQYF.

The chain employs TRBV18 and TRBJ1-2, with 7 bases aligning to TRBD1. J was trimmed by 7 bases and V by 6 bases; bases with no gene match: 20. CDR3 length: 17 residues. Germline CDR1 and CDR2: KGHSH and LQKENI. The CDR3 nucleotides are TGTGCCAGCTCCCAGGATCCTCTCGGGAGGGGGCTAGGTGGCTACACCTTC. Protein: CASSQDPLGRGLGGYTF. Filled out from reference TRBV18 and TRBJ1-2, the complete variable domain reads NAGVMQNPRHLVRRRGQEARLRCSPMKGHSHVYWYRQLPEEGLKFMVYLQKENIIDESGMPKERFSAEFPKEGPSILRIQQVVRGDSAAYFCASSQDPLGRGLGGYTFGSGTRLTVV.

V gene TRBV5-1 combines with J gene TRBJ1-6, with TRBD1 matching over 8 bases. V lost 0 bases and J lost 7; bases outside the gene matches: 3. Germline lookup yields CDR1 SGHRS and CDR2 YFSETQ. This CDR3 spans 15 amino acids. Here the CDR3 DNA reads TGCGCCAGCAGCTTGGACAGGGGGTTGAATTCACCCCTCCACTTT. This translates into CASSLDRGLNSPLHF.

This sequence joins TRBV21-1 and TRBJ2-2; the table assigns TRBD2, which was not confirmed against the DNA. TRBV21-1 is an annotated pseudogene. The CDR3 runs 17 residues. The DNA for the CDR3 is TGTGCCAGCAGCAACGATAGTCGGGGGAGAGGCACCGGGGAGCTGTTTTTT. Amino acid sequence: CASSNDSRGRGTGELFF.

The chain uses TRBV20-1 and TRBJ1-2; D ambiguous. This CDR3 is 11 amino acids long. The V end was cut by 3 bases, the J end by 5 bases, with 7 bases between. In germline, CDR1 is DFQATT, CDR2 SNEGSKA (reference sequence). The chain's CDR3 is CSARGVYGYTF. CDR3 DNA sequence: TGCAGTGCTAGGGGAGTGTATGGCTACACCTTC.

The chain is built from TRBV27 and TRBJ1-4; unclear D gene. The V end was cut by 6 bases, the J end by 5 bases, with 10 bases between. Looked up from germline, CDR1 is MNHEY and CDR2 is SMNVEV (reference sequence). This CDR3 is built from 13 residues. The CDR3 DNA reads TGTGCCAGCAGGGCGGGGAGGAATGAAAAACTGTTTTTT. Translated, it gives CASRAGRNEKLFF.

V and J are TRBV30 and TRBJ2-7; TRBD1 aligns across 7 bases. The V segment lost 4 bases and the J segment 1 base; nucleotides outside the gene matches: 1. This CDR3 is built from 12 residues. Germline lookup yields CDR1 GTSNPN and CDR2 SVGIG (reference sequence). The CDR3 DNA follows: TGTGCCTGGATGGGACAGTCCTACGAGCAGTACTTC. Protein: CAWMGQSYEQYF.

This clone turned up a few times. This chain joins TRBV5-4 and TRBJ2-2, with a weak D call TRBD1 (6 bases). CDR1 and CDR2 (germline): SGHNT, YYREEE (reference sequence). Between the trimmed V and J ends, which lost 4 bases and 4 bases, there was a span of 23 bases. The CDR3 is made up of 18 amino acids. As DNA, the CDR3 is TGTGCCAGCAGCGCCTTATCGGGCAGGGGCCTTGGCACCGGGGAGCTGTTTTTT. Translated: CASSALSGRGLGTGELFF.

CDR3 nucleotide sequence: TGTGCCAGTAGGACACAGCGCACAGATACGCAGTATTTT. It specifies CASRTQRTDTQYF. This chain uses TRBV19 with TRBJ2-3; D is undetermined. The CDR3 has 13 residues. Germline lookup yields CDR1 LNHDA and CDR2 SQIVND (reference sequence). The V gene lost 6 bases and the J gene lost 1 base, with 8 bases spanning the gap.

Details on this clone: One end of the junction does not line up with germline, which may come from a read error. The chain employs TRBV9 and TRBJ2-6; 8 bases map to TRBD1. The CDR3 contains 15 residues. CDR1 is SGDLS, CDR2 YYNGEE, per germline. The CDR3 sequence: CASTRTGSGANGLTF. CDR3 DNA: TGTGCCAGCACCAGGACAGGGTCTGGGGCCAACGGCCTGACTTTC.

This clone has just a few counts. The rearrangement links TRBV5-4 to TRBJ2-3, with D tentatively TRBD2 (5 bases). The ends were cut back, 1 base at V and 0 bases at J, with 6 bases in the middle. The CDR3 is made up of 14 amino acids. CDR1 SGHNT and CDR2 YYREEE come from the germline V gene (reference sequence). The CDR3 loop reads CASSLRTSTDTQYF. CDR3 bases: TGTGCCAGCAGCTTGCGGACTAGCACAGATACGCAGTATTTT.

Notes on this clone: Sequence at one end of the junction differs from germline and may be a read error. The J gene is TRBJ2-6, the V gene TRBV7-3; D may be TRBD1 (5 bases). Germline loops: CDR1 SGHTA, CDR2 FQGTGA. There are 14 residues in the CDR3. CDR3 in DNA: TGTGCCAGCAGCCCCAGCTCTGGGGCCAACGGCCTGACTTTC. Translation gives CASSPSSGANGLTF.